The rows below give T cell receptor beta chains drawn from one sample of a study of Ad26.COV2.S vaccination and SARS-CoV-2 variants. Repertoires were generated with immunoSEQ multiplex PCR, while TCRdb's copy carries only in-frame clones and drops some. The table includes hundreds of thousands of clones, 80% to 95% detected once. The starting material was peripheral blood, obtained in a trial of Ad26.COV2.S vaccine versus placebo. The receptor source for this set is a person between 18 and 60 years old who received the Ad26.COV2.S COVID-19 vaccine or a placebo. Both conserved end residues are part of each CDR3. The D gene is left open where the match is weak. Only some rows state a clone size, as once, few, many or a class for expanded clones.

clone size: NA
V gene: TRBV7-9
J gene: TRBJ2-3
D gene: TRBD2
CDR3 protein: CASSLGLAADTQYF
CDR3 DNA: TGTGCCAGCAGCTTAGGTCTAGCGGCAGATACGCAGTATTTT

clone size: few
V gene: TRBV19
J gene: TRBJ1-5
D gene: TRBD1
CDR3 protein: CASSRGGGNQPQHF
CDR3 DNA: TGTGCCAGTAGTAGAGGGGGCGGGAATCAGCCCCAGCATTTT

clone size: NA
V gene: TRBV7-2
J gene: TRBJ2-7
D gene: NA
CDR3 protein: CASSSLPTTGEQYF
CDR3 DNA: TGTGCCAGCAGCTCCCTACCCACAACAGGCGAGCAGTACTTC

clone size: few
V gene: TRBV19
J gene: TRBJ1-3
D gene: NA
CDR3 protein: CASKGPGRNTIYF
CDR3 DNA: TGTGCCAGTAAGGGACCAGGGAGAAACACCATATATTTT

clone size: NA
V gene: TRBV7-2
J gene: TRBJ2-3
D gene: NA
CDR3 protein: CASSLVRWGTDTQYF
CDR3 DNA: TGTGCCAGCAGCTTAGTGCGGTGGGGCACAGATACGCAGTATTTT

clone size: NA
V gene: TRBV4-1
J gene: TRBJ2-3
D gene: NA
CDR3 protein: CASSWGADTQYF
CDR3 DNA: TGCGCCAGCAGCTGGGGGGCAGATACGCAGTATTTT

clone size: NA
V gene: TRBV5-1
J gene: TRBJ1-6
D gene: NA
CDR3 protein: CASSSGQSSYNSPLHF
CDR3 DNA: TGCGCCAGCAGCTCTGGACAGAGCTCCTATAATTCACCCCTCCACTTT

clone size: NA
V gene: TRBV24-1
J gene: TRBJ2-5
D gene: NA
CDR3 protein: CATSDLQGGDETQYF
CDR3 DNA: TGTGCCACCAGTGATTTGCAGGGGGGTGATGAGACCCAGTACTTC

clone size: NA
V gene: TRBV15
J gene: TRBJ2-2
D gene: NA
CDR3 protein: CATSDRTAIVLTGELFF
CDR3 DNA: TGTGCCACCAGCGACCGGACAGCGATTGTTTTAACCGGGGAGCTGTTTTTT

clone size: NA
V gene: TRBV6-5
J gene: TRBJ1-3
D gene: TRBD1
CDR3 protein: CASSYGDSSGNTIYF
CDR3 DNA: TGTGCCAGCAGTTACGGGGACAGCTCTGGAAACACCATATATTTT

clone size: NA
V gene: TRBV5-4
J gene: TRBJ1-1
D gene: NA
CDR3 protein: CASSLAVGLRTEAFF
CDR3 DNA: TGTGCCAGCAGCTTGGCCGTGGGGCTCAGGACTGAAGCTTTCTTT

clone size: once
V gene: TRBV10-3
J gene: TRBJ2-6
D gene: NA
CDR3 protein: CATSTGQLGLGANVLTF
CDR3 DNA: TGTGCCACCTCGACAGGACAACTAGGGCTCGGGGCCAACGTCCTGACTTTC

clone size: once
V gene: TRBV20-1
J gene: TRBJ1-5
D gene: NA
CDR3 protein: CSASRGADQPQHF
CDR3 DNA: TGCAGTGCTAGTCGGGGGGCGGATCAGCCCCAGCATTTT

clone size: NA
V gene: TRBV5-6
J gene: TRBJ2-1
D gene: NA
CDR3 protein: CASSPQGANEQFF
CDR3 DNA: TGTGCCAGCAGCCCACAGGGAGCGAATGAGCAGTTCTTC

clone size: NA
V gene: TRBV4-3
J gene: TRBJ2-6
D gene: TRBD2
CDR3 protein: CASSHLGGGSGANVLTF
CDR3 DNA: TGCGCCAGCAGCCACCTCGGCGGGGGCTCTGGGGCCAACGTCCTGACTTTC

clone size: NA
V gene: TRBV30
J gene: TRBJ1-2
D gene: TRBD1
CDR3 protein: CAWDRAHYGYTF
CDR3 DNA: TGTGCCTGGGACAGGGCCCATTATGGCTACACCTTC

clone size: NA
V gene: TRBV4-1
J gene: TRBJ1-5
D gene: NA
CDR3 protein: CASSQAVLGQDQPQHF
CDR3 DNA: TGCGCCAGCAGCCAAGCTGTTTTGGGGCAGGATCAGCCCCAGCATTTT

clone size: NA
V gene: TRBV19
J gene: TRBJ1-2
D gene: TRBD1
CDR3 protein: CASSSQTGGGNGYTF
CDR3 DNA: TGTGCCAGTAGTAGCCAGACAGGGGGCGGCAATGGCTACACCTTC

clone size: NA
V gene: TRBV4-3
J gene: TRBJ1-5
D gene: NA
CDR3 protein: CASSQGRYSNQPQHF
CDR3 DNA: TGCGCCAGCAGCCAAGGCCGGTATAGCAATCAGCCCCAGCATTTT

clone size: NA
V gene: TRBV6-6
J gene: TRBJ2-7
D gene: NA
CDR3 protein: CASRDISYEQYF
CDR3 DNA: TGTGCCAGCAGGGACATATCCTACGAGCAGTACTTC

clone size: NA
V gene: TRBV19
J gene: TRBJ2-2
D gene: TRBD1
CDR3 protein: CASSIDGTGAGELFF
CDR3 DNA: TGTGCCAGTAGTATAGATGGGACAGGGGCCGGGGAGCTGTTTTTT

clone size: NA
V gene: TRBV21-1
J gene: TRBJ2-3
D gene: NA
CDR3 protein: CASSTDTQYF
CDR3 DNA: TGTGCCAGCAGCACAGATACGCAGTATTTT

clone size: NA
V gene: TRBV19
J gene: TRBJ1-5
D gene: NA
CDR3 protein: CASSRQGSSYSNQPQHF
CDR3 DNA: TGTGCCAGTAGTCGCCAGGGCTCTTCCTATAGCAATCAGCCCCAGCATTTT

clone size: NA
V gene: TRBV11-2
J gene: TRBJ2-7
D gene: NA
CDR3 protein: CASSLPGDEQYF
CDR3 DNA: TGTGCCAGCAGCTTACCGGGAGACGAGCAGTACTTC

clone size: few
V gene: TRBV30
J gene: TRBJ1-4
D gene: NA
CDR3 protein: CACTGTAGSANEKLFF
CDR3 DNA: TGTGCCTGCACCGGGACGGCGGGGTCAGCTAATGAAAAACTGTTTTTT

clone size: once
V gene: TRBV7-2
J gene: TRBJ2-7
D gene: NA
CDR3 protein: CASSLAGGPYEQYF
CDR3 DNA: TGTGCCAGCAGCTTAGCGGGGGGGCCCTACGAGCAGTACTTC

clone size: NA
V gene: TRBV7-9
J gene: TRBJ1-2
D gene: NA
CDR3 protein: CASSLTGIDYGYTF
CDR3 DNA: TGTGCCAGCAGCTTAACAGGGATTGACTATGGCTACACCTTC

clone size: NA
V gene: TRBV7-6
J gene: TRBJ2-5
D gene: NA
CDR3 protein: CASSPRGVKETQYF
CDR3 DNA: TGTGCCAGCAGCCCCCGAGGGGTAAAAGAGACCCAGTACTTC